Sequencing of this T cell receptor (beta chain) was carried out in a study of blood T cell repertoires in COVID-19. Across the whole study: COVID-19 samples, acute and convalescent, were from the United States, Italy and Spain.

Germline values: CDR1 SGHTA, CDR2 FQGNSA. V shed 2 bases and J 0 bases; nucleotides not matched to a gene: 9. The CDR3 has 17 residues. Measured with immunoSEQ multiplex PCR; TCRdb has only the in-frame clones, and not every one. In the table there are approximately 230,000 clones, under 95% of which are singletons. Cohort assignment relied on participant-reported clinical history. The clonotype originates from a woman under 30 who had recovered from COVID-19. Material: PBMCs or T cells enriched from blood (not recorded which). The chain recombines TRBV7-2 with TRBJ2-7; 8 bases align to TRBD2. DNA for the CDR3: TGTGCCAGCAGCTTAAACGGCGGGGGGACCGCCTCCTACGAGCAGTACTTC. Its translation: CASSLNGGGTASYEQYF.